This T cell receptor (beta chain) was sequenced during a study of human T cells and chemical hapten exposure. Whole-study context: Sensitization applied 2% DPC to roughly 2 cm by roughly 2 cm of upper inner arm skin.

Time point reported: patch test 3, about 24 weeks after DPC sensitization. Treatment indicated: therapeutic diphenylcyclopropenone sensitization with weekly scalp DPC. Staff drew blood before applying each patch test. This CDR3 contains 15 residues. CDR1 is MGHRA and CDR2 is YSYEKL in the germline V gene. V lost 0 bases and J 1 base, leaving 7 bases between the germline ends. It was the library that attached unique molecular identifiers to individual cDNA molecules. TCRdb reanalysed the RACE reads using MiXCR and keeps one entry per CDR3 protein. The data show 150,000 to 200,000 distinct CDR3 sequences, with about 30% seen just once and under 2.5% held by the top ten. About this clonotype: Its antigen is unknown.

The study's findings and limits: There was no change with DPC sensitization in TCRs above 1 in 1000 frequency.

This material consisted of whole blood, taken in connection with sensitization to the hapten diphenylcyclopropenone (DPC). The chain employs TRBV4-1 and TRBJ2-1, with D unresolved. The receptor was derived from a woman between 18 and 30 years old with alopecia areata. Some clones in this sample may be carry-over from other donors' samples. For the CDR3, the DNA is TGCGCCAGCAGCCAAGAGGGTGGTTCCTACAATGAGCAGTTCTTC. Protein product: CASSQEGGSYNEQFF.